The 17 T cell receptor beta chains reported below all come from one sample, sequenced in a study of molecular identifiers for immune sequencing clone quantification. TCRdb processed the PCR reads anew with MiXCR; each CDR3 protein has one entry. The sample records around 460,000 distinct CDR3 sequences, 20% to 25% being singletons. Source material: naive CD8+ T cells from blood, with Jurkat cell RNA spiked in. Regarding subset: FACS-sorted CD8+CD4-CCR7+CD45RA+ naive T cells. Receptors originate from a human donor in good health. Some libraries in this study had Jurkat cell RNA spiked in.

To note about this clonotype: This could be a read error, since a much larger clone is one nucleotide away. The gene calls are TRBV25-1 and TRBJ2-2, with D perhaps assigned TRBD1 or TRBD2 (5 bases each). The CDR3 sequence is 14 residues long. Germline values: CDR1 MGHDK, CDR2 SYGVNS. CDR3 DNA sequence: TGTGCCAGCAGTGATTTGGAGACAGTCGGGGAGCCGTTTTTT. Its protein is CASSDLETVGEPFF.

This clonotype was counted many times. CDR3 coding DNA: TGCGCCAGCAGTGTGAATTGGAATGAGCAGTTCTTC. This encodes CASSVNWNEQFF. The chain links TRBV5-1 to TRBJ2-1; unclear D gene. CDR1 is SGHRS, CDR2 YFSETQ, per germline. This CDR3 region has 12 residues. V shed 5 bases and J shed 7 bases, with 10 bases lying between them.

Concerning this clonotype itself: A much larger clone lies one base from this, so it may be a read error. The chain combines TRBV2 with TRBJ2-1; the match to TRBD1 covers 9 bases. Per germline, CDR1 SNHLY and CDR2 FYNNEI. The J segment lost 8 bases and the V segment lost 6 bases, leaving 2 bases of the junction unmatched. CDR3 length equals 12 residues. The CDR3 protein is CASRGQGDEQFF. In DNA form, the CDR3 reads TGTGCCAGCAGGGGACAGGGCGATGAGCAGTTCTTC.

This rearrangement joins TRBV27 to TRBJ2-1; the D is unclear. The length of the CDR3 is 12 residues. Per the germline V gene, CDR1 is MNHEY and CDR2 is SMNVEV (reference sequence). V dropped 4 bases and J dropped 9 bases, with 10 bases sitting between them. The CDR3 region has the DNA TGTGCCAGCAGTTCTTACTATCGTGAGCAGTTCTTC. Translation gives CASSSYYREQFF.

This clonotype was seen many times. V and J are TRBV6-2 or TRBV6-3 and TRBJ2-7; D call uncertain. The CDR3 totals 11 residues. V was trimmed by 5 bases and J by 2 bases, leaving 4 bases between them. From germline, CDR1 is MNHEY and CDR2 SVGEGT. The CDR3 sequence: CASSITYEQYF. The CDR3 DNA sequence: TGTGCCAGCAGTATCACCTACGAGCAGTACTTC.

The sample holds a few counts of this clonotype. V usage is TRBV4-1 and J usage is TRBJ1-5; no definite D call. With 5 bases removed from V and 0 bases from J, the gap between germline ends came to 14 bases. Looked up from germline, CDR1 is MGHRA and CDR2 is YSYEKL. The CDR3 is 16 residues long. The CDR3 DNA follows: TGCGCCAGCAGCTCCGTTTCGGGGTTTAGCAATCAGCCCCAGCATTTT. Its protein is CASSSVSGFSNQPQHF.

This clonotype was observed at least ten times. The rearrangement uses TRBV7-9 and TRBJ2-3; 8 bases match TRBD2. The germline V gene has CDR1 SEHNR and CDR2 FQNEAQ (reference sequence). The ends lost 4 bases at V and 4 bases at J; junction bases unmatched: 4. The CDR3 spans 14 residues. CDR3 sequence: CASSWRTSPDTQYF. CDR3 in DNA: TGTGCCAGCAGCTGGCGGACTAGCCCAGATACGCAGTATTTT.

The chain is built from TRBV4-1 and TRBJ1-5; unclear D gene. V lost 3 bases and J lost 2, with 11 bases in between. CDR1 is MGHRA and CDR2 is YSYEKL in the germline V gene. This CDR3 is built from 15 residues. The chain's CDR3 is CASSHDQWGNQPQHF. The CDR3 coding sequence is TGCGCCAGCAGCCATGATCAGTGGGGCAATCAGCCCCAGCATTTT.

This clonotype showed up just a few times. The chain employs TRBV11-2 and TRBJ2-6; D is uncertain. The CDR3 consists of 17 residues. Germline V CDR1 and CDR2: SGHAT, FQNNGV. V was cut by 1 base and J by 0 bases, with 10 bases left in between. The CDR3, as DNA: TGTGCCAGCAGCTTAGGGAAGGTCTCCTCTGGGGCCAACGTCCTGACTTTC. Translation gives CASSLGKVSSGANVLTF.

The chain links TRBV2 to TRBJ2-1; 10 bases are a match to TRBD2. This CDR3 is built from 16 residues. Trimming at V came to 6 bases and at J to 10 bases, leaving 15 bases not matched to a gene. CDR1 is SNHLY and CDR2 is FYNNEI in the germline V gene. The CDR3 nucleotides read TGTGCCAGCAGCCCCCTCGGAGCGGGAGGGCTTTGGGAGCAGTTCTTC. It codes for CASSPLGAGGLWEQFF.

This clonotype was seen a handful of times. V is TRBV30 and J is TRBJ2-7; unclear D gene. The CDR3 runs 14 residues. Trimming pared 1 base from V and 3 bases from J, leaving 13 bases between. Germline V gene data show CDR1 as GTSNPN and CDR2 as SVGIG (reference sequence). The CDR3 loop reads CAWSATVRFYEQYF. In DNA form, the CDR3 reads TGTGCCTGGAGTGCAACAGTACGATTCTACGAGCAGTACTTC.

About this clonotype: A junction end diverges from the germline sequence, so it may reflect a read error. V and J are TRBV4-1 and TRBJ1-1; D is unclear. CDR3 length: 13 amino acids. Germline V CDR1 and CDR2: MGHRA, YSYEKL. The CDR3 region is CASGHAGNTEAFF. Written as DNA, the CDR3 is TGCGCCAGCGGCCACGCCGGGAACACTGAAGCTTTCTTT.

Many counts were recorded for this clonotype. The gene calls are TRBV5-4 and TRBJ2-2; tentatively, D is TRBD1 (7 bases). CDR3 size: 13 residues. In germline, CDR1 is SGHNT, CDR2 YYREEE (reference sequence). V gave up 5 bases and J gave up 6 bases, with 11 bases separating them. The CDR3 reads CASRSRGAGELFF. In DNA form, the CDR3 reads TGTGCCAGCAGATCCAGGGGGGCCGGGGAGCTGTTTTTT. Full variable domain (missing parts from reference TRBV5-4 and TRBJ2-2): ETGVTQSPTHLIKTRGQQVTLRCSSQSGHNTVSWYQQALGQGPQFIFQYYREEENGRGNFPPRFSGLQFPNYSSELNVNALELDDSALYLCASRSRGAGELFFGEGSRLTVL.

This chain links TRBV6-6 with TRBJ1-2; unclear D gene. Trimming removed 2 bases from V and 3 bases from J, with 10 bases in between. CDR1 MNHNY and CDR2 SVGAGI come from the germline V gene (reference sequence). The CDR3 runs 14 residues. CDR3 nucleotides: TGTGCCAGCAGTTACCGCGACACTGACTATGGCTACACCTTC. It translates to CASSYRDTDYGYTF.

This clonotype was picked up many times. The chain employs TRBV6-2 or TRBV6-3 and TRBJ2-7; no definite D call. V lost 0 bases and J lost 2, with 14 bases in between. From germline, CDR1 is MNHEY and CDR2 SVGEGT. The CDR3 runs to 16 residues. The CDR3 region is CASSYSMTWPTYEQYF. The CDR3 nucleotides are TGTGCCAGCAGTTACTCGATGACGTGGCCCACCTACGAGCAGTACTTC.

This clonotype has a count of ten or more. V is TRBV6-6 and J is TRBJ2-3, with D uncertain. Germline CDR1 is MNHNY and CDR2 is SVGAGI (reference sequence). Trimming stripped 3 bases from V and 0 bases from J, with 4 bases between. The CDR3 is 13 amino acids. The CDR3 loop reads CASSYLSTDTQYF. DNA of the CDR3: TGTGCCAGCAGTTATTTGAGCACAGATACGCAGTATTTT.

This clonotype has ten or more counts. The J gene is TRBJ1-2, the V gene TRBV29-1, with D perhaps TRBD1 (5 bases). The CDR3 extends over 13 amino acids. The germline V and J ends were trimmed by 0 bases and 4 bases, with 9 bases remaining between them. CDR1 and CDR2 (germline): SQVTM, ANQGSEA. The CDR3: CSVEEQGGYGYTF. Here the CDR3 DNA reads TGCAGCGTTGAAGAGCAGGGCGGCTATGGCTACACCTTC.